This entry is about one T cell receptor beta chain. Antigen specificity is unknown. These data come from a study of beta chain features in type 1 diabetes. Study results and limitations: Shorter templates might be favored by PCR, equally in patients and controls. TCRB repertoires of naive, central memory and Treg cells appeared more similar among patients than among healthy donors.

Investigators reverse transcribed all isolated RNA, so they sequenced expressed TCRB transcripts. Some clones are missing from TCRdb's copy, which holds only in-frame ones; the method was immunoSEQ multiplex PCR. The sample includes 350,000 to 450,000 clones, more than 12% of them seen just once. Each population that was sorted was more than 95% pure. Input material: naive CD4+ T cells from blood. The origin of this receptor is a woman between 18 and 30 years old in good health.

The CDR3 sequence: CATSRTDRDGYTF. The DNA for the CDR3 is TGTGCCACCAGCAGAACCGACAGGGATGGCTACACCTTC. This chain uses TRBV15 with TRBJ1-2, with TRBD1 identical over 7 bases. Germline V lookup: CDR1 LNHNV, CDR2 YYDKDF (reference sequence). V gave up 2 bases and J gave up 6 bases; unmatched junction bases: 3. The CDR3 contains 13 residues.